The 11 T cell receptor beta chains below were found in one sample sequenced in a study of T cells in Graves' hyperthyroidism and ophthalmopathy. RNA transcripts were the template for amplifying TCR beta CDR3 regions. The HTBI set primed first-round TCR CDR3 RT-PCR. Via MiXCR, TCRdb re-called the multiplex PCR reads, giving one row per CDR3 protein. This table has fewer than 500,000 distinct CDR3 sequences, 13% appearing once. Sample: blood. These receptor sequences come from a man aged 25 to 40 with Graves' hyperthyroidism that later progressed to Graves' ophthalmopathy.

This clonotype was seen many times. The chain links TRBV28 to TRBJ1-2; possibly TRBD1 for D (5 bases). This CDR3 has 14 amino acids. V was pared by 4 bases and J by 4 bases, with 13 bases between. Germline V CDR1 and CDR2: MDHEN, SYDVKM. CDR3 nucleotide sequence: TGTGCCAGCAGTTCAGCCGGGACGCCCTATGGCTACACCTTC. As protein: CASSSAGTPYGYTF.

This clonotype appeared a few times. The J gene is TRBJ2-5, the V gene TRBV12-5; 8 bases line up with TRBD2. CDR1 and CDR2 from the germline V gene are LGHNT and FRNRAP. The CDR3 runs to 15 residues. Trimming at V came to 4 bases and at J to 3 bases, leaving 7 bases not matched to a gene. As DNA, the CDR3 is TGTGCTAGTGGTTCCCCCACGGGGGGGGAAGAGACCCAGTACTTC. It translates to CASGSPTGGEETQYF.

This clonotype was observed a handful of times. CDR3: CASSGMTGPSGNTIYF. CDR3 bases: TGTGCCAGCAGCGGGATGACAGGGCCCTCTGGAAACACCATATATTTT. The V gene is TRBV9, the J gene TRBJ1-3; TRBD1 agrees at 7 bases. CDR1 is SGDLS, CDR2 YYNGEE, per germline. J was trimmed by 0 bases and V by 3 bases; bases with no gene match: 6. This CDR3 region has 16 residues.

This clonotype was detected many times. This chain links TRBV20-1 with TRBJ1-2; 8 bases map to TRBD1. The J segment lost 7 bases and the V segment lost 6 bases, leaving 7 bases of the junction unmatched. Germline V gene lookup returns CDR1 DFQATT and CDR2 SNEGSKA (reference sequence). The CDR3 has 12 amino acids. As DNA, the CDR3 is TGCAGTGCGGACAGGGAAGGGCTTGGCTACACCTTC. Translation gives CSADREGLGYTF.

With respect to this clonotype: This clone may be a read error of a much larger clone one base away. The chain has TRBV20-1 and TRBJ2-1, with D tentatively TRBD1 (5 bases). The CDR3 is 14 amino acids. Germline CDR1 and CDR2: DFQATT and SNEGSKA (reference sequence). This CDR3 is CSPTGDSSYNAQFF. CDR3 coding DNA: TGCAGTCCAACGGGCGACAGCTCCTACAATGCGCAGTTCTTC.

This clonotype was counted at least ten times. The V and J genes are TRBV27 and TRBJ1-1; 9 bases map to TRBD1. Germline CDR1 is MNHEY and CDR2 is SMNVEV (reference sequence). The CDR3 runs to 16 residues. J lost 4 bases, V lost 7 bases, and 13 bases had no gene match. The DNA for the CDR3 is TGTGCCAGCATCCCGGGACAGGGTTATATCGTCACTGAAGCTTTCTTT. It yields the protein CASIPGQGYIVTEAFF.

CDR3 sequence reads: CASSLPSGGADTQYF. CDR3 nucleotides: TGCGCCAGCAGCTTGCCTAGCGGGGGCGCCGATACGCAGTATTTT. The rearrangement joins TRBV5-1 to TRBJ2-3, with 10 bases lining up with TRBD2. The CDR3 runs 15 residues. The junction had 5 bases not matched to a gene; V was cut back by 1 base and J by 6 bases. Per germline, CDR1 SGHRS and CDR2 YFSETQ.

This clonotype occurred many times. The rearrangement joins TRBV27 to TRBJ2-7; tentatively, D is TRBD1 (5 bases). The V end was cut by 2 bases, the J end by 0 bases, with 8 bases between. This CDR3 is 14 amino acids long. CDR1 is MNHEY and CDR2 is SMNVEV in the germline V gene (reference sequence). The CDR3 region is CASSLQGRSYEQYF. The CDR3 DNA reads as TGTGCCAGCAGTTTACAGGGCCGCTCCTACGAGCAGTACTTC.

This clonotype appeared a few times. CDR3 residues: CSARHVTSAGHEQFF. CDR3 coding DNA: TGCAGTGCTCGCCATGTTACTAGCGCCGGGCATGAGCAGTTCTTC. The rearrangement uses TRBV20-1 and TRBJ2-1; TRBD2 aligns across 7 bases. CDR3 length: 15 amino acids. Germline CDR1 and CDR2: DFQATT and SNEGSKA (reference sequence). V shed 5 bases, J shed 8 bases, and the junction held 15 bases outside the gene matches.

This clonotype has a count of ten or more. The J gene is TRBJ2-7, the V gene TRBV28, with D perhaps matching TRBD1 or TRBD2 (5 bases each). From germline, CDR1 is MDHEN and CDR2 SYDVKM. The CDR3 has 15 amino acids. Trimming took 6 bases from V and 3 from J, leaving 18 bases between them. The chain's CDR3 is CASSIGDATYYEQYF. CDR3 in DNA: TGTGCCAGCAGCATAGGGGACGCGACATACTACGAGCAGTACTTC.

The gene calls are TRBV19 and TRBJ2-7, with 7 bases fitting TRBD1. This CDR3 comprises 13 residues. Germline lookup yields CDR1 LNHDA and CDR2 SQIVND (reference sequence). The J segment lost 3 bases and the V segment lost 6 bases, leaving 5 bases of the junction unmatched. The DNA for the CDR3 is TGTGCCAGTAGCGGGGACAGCCACTACGAGCAGTACTTC. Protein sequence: CASSGDSHYEQYF.